This TCR beta chain was recovered during a study of T cell responses to AZD1222 COVID-19 vaccine. General study findings and limits: There were mostly white British donors and more females than males, and clonal diversity was possibly underestimated. Spike-wide vaccine-associated CD4 TCRs dominated at 160-218 and 743-854.

Note on this clone: The antigen is undetermined.

The repertoire was sequenced with immunoSEQ multiplex PCR; TCRdb's copy has only in-frame clones and lacks some. The sample shows 83,000 or so clones, around 87% of them seen only once. The V gene's germline CDR1 is MNHNY and CDR2 SVGAGI (reference sequence). The length of the CDR3 is 13 residues. V was trimmed by 2 bases and J by 10 bases, leaving 11 bases between them. The source is an adult in good health. This specimen consisted of peripheral blood, obtained on day 0 of MenACWY control vaccination. The chain joins TRBV6-6 to TRBJ2-2, with no clear D. In DNA form, the CDR3 reads TGTGCCAGCAGTTACAACCGCCCAGCGGAGCTGTTTTTT. Its protein product is CASSYNRPAELFF.